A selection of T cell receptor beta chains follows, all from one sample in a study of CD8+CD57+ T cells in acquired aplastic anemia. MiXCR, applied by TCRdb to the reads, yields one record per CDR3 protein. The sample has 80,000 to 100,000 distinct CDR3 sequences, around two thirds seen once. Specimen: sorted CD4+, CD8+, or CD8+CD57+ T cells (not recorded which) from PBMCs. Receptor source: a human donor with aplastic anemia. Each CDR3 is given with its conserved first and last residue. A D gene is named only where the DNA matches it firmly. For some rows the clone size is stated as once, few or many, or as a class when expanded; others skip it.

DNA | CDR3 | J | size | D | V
TGCGCCAGCAGCTTGAAACAGGGGGGCGACGAGCAGTACTTC | CASSLKQGGDEQYF | TRBJ2-7 | . | TRBD1 | TRBV5-1
TGTGCCAGCAGCTTGGACAGGGCGGTTGAGCAGTACTTC | CASSLDRAVEQYF | TRBJ2-7 | . | TRBD1 | TRBV3-1
TGCAGTGCCCACGGACTGGGGGTTTTGAACAATGAGCAGTTCTTC | CSAHGLGVLNNEQFF | TRBJ2-1 | few | . | TRBV20-1
TGCAGTGCGAACGGCCCCAAGGCGGGGGAAGGCTACACCTTC | CSANGPKAGEGYTF | TRBJ1-2 | . | . | TRBV20-1
TGCAGTGCTAGAGACCCGGGCACTGAAGCTTTCTTT | CSARDPGTEAFF | TRBJ1-1 | few | . | TRBV20-1
TGTGCCAGCAGTTGGACAGGGGGCACCGGGGAGCTGTTTTTT | CASSWTGGTGELFF | TRBJ2-2 | . | TRBD1 | TRBV2
TGTGCCACCAGGGCAGGGGTCTTTAGCACAGATACGCAGTATTTT | CATRAGVFSTDTQYF | TRBJ2-3 | . | . | TRBV10-3
TGTGCCATCGGTGCACAGGGGGCTCGGCAGCCCCAGCATTTT | CAIGAQGARQPQHF | TRBJ1-5 | . | TRBD1 | TRBV10-3
TGTGCCAGCAGCTTGCGGGGGGCTGGGTGGTCGATAGAGACCCAGTACTTC | CASSLRGAGWSIETQYF | TRBJ2-5 | . | . | TRBV5-8
TGTGCCAGTAGTATTGGAGGTTATAGCAATCAGCCCCAGCATTTT | CASSIGGYSNQPQHF | TRBJ1-5 | . | . | TRBV19
TGTGCCAGCAGGCCCCCGACAGCCCAAGAGACCCAGTACTTC | CASRPPTAQETQYF | TRBJ2-5 | few | . | TRBV2
TGCGCCAGCGGGTGGAGGGGAGGGACTGAAGCTTTCTTT | CASGWRGGTEAFF | TRBJ1-1 | once | . | TRBV5-1
TGTGCCAGTAGTATAAGAGATGGCAATCAGCCCCAGCATTTT | CASSIRDGNQPQHF | TRBJ1-5 | many | . | TRBV19
TGTGCCAGCAGCCGCTACGGCTCCTACGAGCAGTACTTC | CASSRYGSYEQYF | TRBJ2-7 | few | . | TRBV7-2
TGTGCCACCAGTGATTTGCAGGAAGAGACCCAGTACTTC | CATSDLQEETQYF | TRBJ2-5 | once | . | TRBV24-1
TGTGCCAGCAGTGAAGACAGGGGAGACTATGGCTACACCTTC | CASSEDRGDYGYTF | TRBJ1-2 | . | TRBD1 | TRBV2
TGTGCCAGCAGCCTTCGACCGGGCGAGCAGTACTTC | CASSLRPGEQYF | TRBJ2-7 | . | . | TRBV7-2
TGCAGTGCTAGAGATCAGACTAGCGGGAGGGCCCCCTACGAGCAGTACTTC | CSARDQTSGRAPYEQYF | TRBJ2-7 | few | TRBD2 | TRBV20-1
TGTGCCAGCAGTGTATTCAGCGGTGGCTCTGGAAACACCATATATTTT | CASSVFSGGSGNTIYF | TRBJ1-3 | . | . | TRBV2
TGTGCCAGCAGCTACTACAGGGGGATGAACACTGAAGCTTTCTTT | CASSYYRGMNTEAFF | TRBJ1-1 | . | TRBD1 | TRBV7-2
TGTGCCAGCAGTGAAGAACTTCAGCCCCAGCATTTT | CASSEELQPQHF | TRBJ1-5 | . | . | TRBV2
TGTGCCAGCAGCTTAGTAATCGGGCAGGTTGAGACCCAGTACTTC | CASSLVIGQVETQYF | TRBJ2-5 | many | . | TRBV7-6
TGTGCCATCAGTGAGTCCCGAGTAACGTCTGAAGCTTTCTTT | CAISESRVTSEAFF | TRBJ1-1 | . | . | TRBV10-3
TGTGCCAGCAGCTCCGTTAGCGGAGGCACAGATACGCAGTATTTT | CASSSVSGGTDTQYF | TRBJ2-3 | . | . | TRBV7-3
TGCAGTGCTATAGAACACGTGAATCAGCCCCAGCATTTT | CSAIEHVNQPQHF | TRBJ1-5 | . | . | TRBV20-1
TGTGCCAGCAAAAGGACAGGGGAAAACACCGGGGAGCTGTTTTTT | CASKRTGENTGELFF | TRBJ2-2 | . | TRBD1 | TRBV25-1
TGTGCCATCTCGAGTGGAAGGGACTACACCTTC | CAISSGRDYTF | TRBJ1-2 | . | . | TRBV10-3
TGCAGCTTCAGGGAGGGCACTGAAGCTTTCTTT | CSFREGTEAFF | TRBJ1-1 | . | . | TRBV29-1
TGTGCCAGCAGCTATACTGAGCAAGAGACCCAGTACTTC | CASSYTEQETQYF | TRBJ2-5 | . | . | TRBV2
TGTGCCAGCAGCTCGACTAGCGGGCAGTACTTC | CASSSTSGQYF | TRBJ2-7 | . | TRBD2 | TRBV7-2
TGTGCCAGCAGTAAGGAAGGAGGACCGTACAATGAGCAGTTCTTC | CASSKEGGPYNEQFF | TRBJ2-1 | few | . | TRBV25-1
TGTGCCAGCAGCCCCCGGGACAGTCGCTACGAGCAGTACTTC | CASSPRDSRYEQYF | TRBJ2-7 | few | TRBD1 | TRBV7-2
TGTGCCGTGGGGACGAAGGACAATGAGCAGTTCTTC | CAVGTKDNEQFF | TRBJ2-1 | once | . | TRBV7-9
TGTGCCACCAGTGAAGGGGACAGGGGAGTCTATGGCTACACCTTC | CATSEGDRGVYGYTF | TRBJ1-2 | . | TRBD1 | TRBV24-1
TGTGCCAGTAAACGGGGGGGTGGCACCGGGGAGCTGTTTTTT | CASKRGGGTGELFF | TRBJ2-2 | . | TRBD2 | TRBV19
TGCGCCAGCAGCTTACAGGACTACAATGAGCAGTTCTTC | CASSLQDYNEQFF | TRBJ2-1 | . | . | TRBV5-1
TGTGCCAGCAGTGAGGGGCAGGGAAAAGGCGAGCAGTACTTC | CASSEGQGKGEQYF | TRBJ2-7 | . | . | TRBV2
TGCAGTGCGGCCGGTGGGGGGGGGATAGGCTACACCTTC | CSAAGGGGIGYTF | TRBJ1-2 | once | . | TRBV20-1
TGTGCCAGCAGCTCCCCGCGGGGCCCAGATACGCAGTATTTT | CASSSPRGPDTQYF | TRBJ2-3 | many | . | TRBV7-9
TGTGCCAGTAGTGAGTCTGGGGCCAACGTCCTGACTTTC | CASSESGANVLTF | TRBJ2-6 | . | . | TRBV19
TGTGCCAGCAGTTTAATCAATTCACCCCTCCACTTT | CASSLINSPLHF | TRBJ1-6 | . | . | TRBV12-3/TRBV12-4
TGTGCCAGCAGCTTGGTACAGGGCTTTGGCACTGAAGCTTTCTTT | CASSLVQGFGTEAFF | TRBJ1-1 | many | . | TRBV5-5
TGTGCCAGCAGCCCCTCTTCCTCTCTCTCCTACGAGCAGTACTTC | CASSPSSSLSYEQYF | TRBJ2-7 | many | . | TRBV7-8
TGTGCCACCAGCAGAGATGGAGGGGGGGGGTACGAGCAGTACTTC | CATSRDGGGGYEQYF | TRBJ2-7 | few | . | TRBV15
TGCAGCGTCGGAGGGGGGGGGGCCCACTATGGCTACACCTTC | CSVGGGGAHYGYTF | TRBJ1-2 | . | . | TRBV29-1
TGTGCCAGCAGGGCCAGTGCGGTTGGCTACACCTTC | CASRASAVGYTF | TRBJ1-2 | . | . | TRBV9
TGTGCCATCAGTGAGTCTGCCAACTACAATGAGCAGTTCTTC | CAISESANYNEQFF | TRBJ2-1 | . | . | TRBV10-3
TGTGCCAGCAGTACTAGCGGGAGGGCCTTTCGGAGCAATGAGCAGTTCTTC | CASSTSGRAFRSNEQFF | TRBJ2-1 | . | TRBD2 | TRBV25-1
TGTGCCAGCAGCTCCAGGCAGTCCTACGAGCAGTACTTC | CASSSRQSYEQYF | TRBJ2-7 | few | . | TRBV7-2
TGTGCCAGTAGCGACAGGACCGGGGAGCTGTTTTTT | CASSDRTGELFF | TRBJ2-2 | few | . | TRBV19
TGTGCCAGCAGCTCCGATTGGGGCCAGCCCCAGCATTTT | CASSSDWGQPQHF | TRBJ1-5 | . | . | TRBV7-2